Below are 6 T cell receptor beta chains sequenced from a single sample in a study of blood T cell repertoires in COVID-19. Some clones are missing from TCRdb's copy, which holds only in-frame ones; the method was immunoSEQ multiplex PCR. The data hold about 190,000 clones, with less than 85% observed a single time. The sample was peripheral blood. Every receptor here comes from a man aged 50-60 years who had recovered from COVID-19.

This clone was counted a single time. The rearrangement links TRBV5-1 to TRBJ2-1; 9 nucleotides line up with TRBD2. With V trimmed by 5 bases and J by 4 bases, 4 bases remained unmatched. Germline values: CDR1 SGHRS, CDR2 YFSETQ. The CDR3 is 14 amino acids. CDR3 DNA sequence: TGCGCCAGCAGTATGGGACTAGCTTACAATGAGCAGTTCTTC. Translating gives CASSMGLAYNEQFF.

V gene TRBV7-9 combines with J gene TRBJ1-1; the match to TRBD1 covers 7 bases. J gave up 4 bases and V 6 bases, and 11 bases lay outside the gene matches. Germline V lookup: CDR1 SEHNR, CDR2 FQNEAQ (reference sequence). This CDR3 spans 15 amino acids. The CDR3 sequence: CASRDSDREITEAFF. CDR3 DNA sequence: TGTGCCAGCAGAGACTCCGACAGGGAGATCACTGAAGCTTTCTTT.

The DNA for the CDR3 is TGTGCCTGGAGGGGGAGATTCTCTGGAAACACCATATATTTT. Its translation is CAWRGRFSGNTIYF. V gene TRBV30 combines with J gene TRBJ1-3; D is unresolved. Germline assignment: CDR1 GTSNPN and CDR2 SVGIG (reference sequence). V shed 3 bases and J shed 0 bases, with 9 bases lying between them. The CDR3 is made up of 14 amino acids.

V and J are TRBV11-2 and TRBJ1-2, with 7 bases matching TRBD1. Germline values: CDR1 SGHAT, CDR2 FQNNGV. The CDR3 covers 12 residues. After removal of 6 bases from V and 8 bases from J, the junction contained 6 bases not matched to a gene. In nucleotides, the CDR3 is TGTGCCAGCAGGATCACAGGGGTCGGCTACACCTTC. As protein: CASRITGVGYTF.

The chain carries TRBV28 and TRBJ1-3, with D unresolved. Deletions cut 7 bases from V and 7 bases from J, with 11 bases between. CDR1 MDHEN and CDR2 SYDVKM come from the germline V gene. The CDR3 totals 12 residues. CDR3 nucleotides: TGTGCCAGCACGCAAGGGAGGAACACCATATATTTT. The encoded protein is CASTQGRNTIYF.

About this clone itself: Germline and junction disagree at one end, which may indicate a read error. The chain uses TRBV27 and TRBJ1-1, with D possibly being TRBD1 (6 bases). The germline V gene encodes CDR1 MNHEY and CDR2 SMNVEV (reference sequence). The CDR3 is 15 residues long. This CDR3 is CASSLSQGWSTEAFF. CDR3 sequence (DNA): TGTGCCAGCAGTCTATCACAGGGCTGGAGCACTGAAGCTTTCTTT.